Presented here are 23 T cell receptor beta chains from one specimen sequenced in a study of beta chain features in type 1 diabetes. Expressed TCRB transcripts were sequenced, since all the RNA that had been isolated was reverse transcribed. Using immunoSEQ multiplex PCR, the repertoire was profiled, and TCRdb retains in-frame clones only, with some absent. Of approximately 29,000 clones in the sample, approximately 64% were seen once. No antigen has been assigned to these receptors. The study, taken as a whole, reports: Type 1 diabetes patients had moderately but significantly shorter TCRB CDR3s in all four CD4+ subsets.

Sequencing was carried out using Tregs from blood. The source of these receptors is a woman aged 30 to 39 with type 1 diabetes.

The table lists this clone with a few counts. The genes are TRBV6-1 and TRBJ1-1, with 8 bases that match TRBD1. Germline loops: CDR1 MNHNS, CDR2 SASEGT. This CDR3 comprises 13 residues. After removal of 8 bases from V and 2 bases from J, the junction contained 4 bases not matched to a gene. CDR3 residues: CASETGANTEAFF. The DNA of the CDR3 is TGTGCCAGCGAGACAGGGGCAAACACTGAAGCTTTCTTT.

Remarks on this clone: Its ends do not fully match the called genes, so a read error is possible. The identical CDR3 is also encoded by other nucleotide sequences in the sample. The chain is built from TRBV7-2 and TRBJ2-5; the D gene is possibly TRBD2 (6 bases). The CDR3 totals 17 residues. CDR1 is SGHTA and CDR2 is FQGNSA in the germline V gene. CDR3 amino acids: CASSLAGSGAYQETQYF. The CDR3 DNA follows: TGCGCCAGCAGCTTAGCCGGTAGCGGTGCGTACCAAGAGACCCAGTACTTC. Full variable domain (remainder filled in from reference TRBV7-2 and TRBJ2-5): GAGVSQSPSNKVTEKGKDVELRCDPISGHTALYWYRQSLGQGLEFLIYFQGNSAPDKSGLPSDRFSAERTGGSVSTLTIQRTQQEDSAVYLCASSLAGSGAYQETQYFGPGTRLLVL.

This chain connects TRBV30 to TRBJ1-6; 8 bases are shared with TRBD1. The CDR3 extends over 15 amino acids. CDR1 GTSNPN and CDR2 SVGIG come from the germline V gene (reference sequence). The J segment lost 6 bases and the V segment lost 0 bases, leaving 4 bases of the junction unmatched. The CDR3 spells CAWSVRTGINSPLHF. In DNA form, the CDR3 reads TGTGCCTGGAGTGTAAGGACAGGGATTAATTCACCCCTCCACTTT.

The table lists this clone with a few counts. The chain combines TRBV10-3 with TRBJ2-1; D ambiguous. V was pared by 2 bases and J by 5 bases, with 13 bases between. Germline CDR1 reads ENHRY; CDR2 reads SYGVKD. The CDR3 contains 15 residues. The CDR3: CAISEMRGLNNEQFF. In DNA, the CDR3 is TGTGCCATCAGTGAGATGCGCGGTTTAAACAATGAGCAGTTCTTC.

The J gene is TRBJ1-2, the V gene TRBV9; D is perhaps TRBD1 (6 bases). V gave up 2 bases and J gave up 3 bases, with 8 bases separating them. The germline V gene has CDR1 SGDLS and CDR2 YYNGEE. CDR3 length equals 13 residues. CDR3 in amino acids: CASSVNRDYGYTF. The CDR3 DNA reads as TGTGCCAGCAGCGTTAACAGGGACTATGGCTACACCTTC. The whole variable domain, remainder taken from reference TRBV9 and TRBJ1-2, is DSGVTQTPKHLITATGQRVTLRCSPRSGDLSVYWYQQSLDQGLQFLIQYYNGEERAKGNILERFSAQQFPDLHSELNLSSLELGDSALYFCASSVNRDYGYTFGSGTRLTVV.

This clone has only a few counts. The J gene is TRBJ2-1, the V gene TRBV10-3; TRBD2 aligns across 9 bases. V was clipped by 8 bases and J by 6 bases; unmatched bases: 14. Germline assignment: CDR1 ENHRY and CDR2 SYGVKD. This CDR3 spans 16 amino acids. CDR3 nucleotide sequence: TGTGCCATCGGCCTCGGGGCTAGCGGGAATCTCAATGAGCAGTTCTTC. This encodes CAIGLGASGNLNEQFF.

This clone was picked up one time. The genes are TRBV28 and TRBJ2-2; D not certain. The germline CDR1 and CDR2 sequences are MDHEN and SYDVKM. CDR3 length: 14 residues. Trimming left V 5 bases short and J 5 bases short, with 12 bases between. This chain's CDR3 is CASSPVSRTGELFF. The CDR3 region has the DNA TGTGCCAGCAGTCCGGTCTCGCGGACCGGGGAGCTGTTTTTT.

This chain uses TRBV7-6 with TRBJ2-7; D remains ambiguous. Germline-derived CDR1 and CDR2 are SGHVS and FNYEAQ. With 5 bases removed from V and 2 bases from J, the gap between germline ends came to 19 bases. The CDR3 totals 16 residues. CDR3 DNA: TGTGCCAGCAGCCGAGAGACTCTACAAACTGCCTACGAGCAGTACTTC. Translated: CASSRETLQTAYEQYF.

This clone appeared a few times. This rearrangement joins TRBV29-1 to TRBJ1-3; a possible D gene is TRBD1 (6 bases). Trimming left V 6 bases short and J 4 bases short, with 13 bases between. Germline V gene sequence: CDR1 SQVTM, CDR2 ANQGSEA. The CDR3 is 13 residues long. CDR3 region: CSVTQGEGNTIYF. CDR3 bases: TGCAGCGTCACACAGGGCGAAGGAAACACCATATATTTT. Looking up the rest from reference TRBV29-1 and TRBJ1-3 gives the full variable domain: SAVISQKPSRDICQRGTSLTIQCQVDSQVTMMFWYRQQPGQSLTLIATANQGSEATYESGFVIDKFPISRPNLTFSTLTVSNMSPEDSSIYLCSVTQGEGNTIYFGEGSWLTVV.

About this clone: Additional DNA sequences in this sample encode the identical CDR3. V and J are TRBV11-3 and TRBJ2-5, with 9 positions matching TRBD1. Germline V gene lookup returns CDR1 SGHNT and CDR2 YENEEA. This CDR3 region has 14 residues. Trimming cost V 5 bases and J 3 bases; bases outside gene matches: 4. The CDR3 DNA sequence: TGTGCCAGCAGCCCGGGACAGGGCGAAGAGACCCAGTACTTC. Translation gives CASSPGQGEETQYF. The variable domain in full, completed from reference TRBV11-3 and TRBJ2-5, reads EAGVVQSPRYKIIEKKQPVAFWCNPISGHNTLYWYLQNLGQGPELLIRYENEEAVDDSQLPKDRFSAERLKGVDSTLKIQPAELGDSAVYLCASSPGQGEETQYFGPGTRLLVL.

The sample holds a few counts of this clone. The CDR3 region is CASSLTGRGRGNEQFF. CDR3 DNA: TGTGCCAGCAGCTTAACGGGTCGCGGGAGAGGCAATGAGCAGTTCTTC. The chain couples TRBV7-9 to TRBJ2-1, with TRBD2 matching 7 bases. Germline V gene sequence: CDR1 SEHNR, CDR2 FQNEAQ (reference sequence). The CDR3 length is 16 residues. The V segment lost 2 bases and the J segment 6 bases; nucleotides outside the gene matches: 10.

J is TRBJ2-7 and V is TRBV7-8; D is possibly TRBD1 (6 bases). This CDR3 region has 14 residues. Trimming took 5 bases from V and 0 from J, leaving 11 bases between them. Germline CDR1 reads SGHVS; CDR2 reads FQNEAQ. CDR3 in amino acids: CASSPDRNSYEQYF. Here the CDR3 DNA reads TGTGCCAGCAGCCCCGACAGGAACTCCTACGAGCAGTACTTC. Complete variable domain (other parts from reference TRBV7-8 and TRBJ2-7): GAGVSQSPRYKVAKRGQDVALRCDPISGHVSLFWYQQALGQGPEFLTYFQNEAQLDKSGLPSDRFFAERPEGSVSTLKIQRTQQEDSAVYLCASSPDRNSYEQYFGPGTRLTVT.

The CDR3 loop reads CASSLASGQETQYF. DNA for the CDR3: TGTGCCAGCAGCTTAGCTAGCGGCCAAGAGACCCAGTACTTC. The chain couples TRBV7-9 to TRBJ2-5, with D tentatively TRBD2 (6 bases). The CDR3 is 14 residues long. Deletions cut 0 bases from V and 1 base from J, with 6 bases between. Per the germline V gene, CDR1 is SEHNR and CDR2 is FQNEAQ (reference sequence). Combining the CDR3 with reference TRBV7-9 and TRBJ2-5 gives the whole variable domain DTGVSQNPRHKITKRGQNVTFRCDPISEHNRLYWYRQTLGQGPEFLTYFQNEAQLEKSRLLSDRFSAERPKGSFSTLEIQRTEQGDSAMYLCASSLASGQETQYFGPGTRLLVL.

This clone came up a few times. This chain joins TRBV5-4 and TRBJ1-1, with TRBD1 matching over 7 bases. This CDR3 comprises 13 residues. The trim removed 4 bases at V and 1 base at J, leaving 1 base unmatched. In germline, CDR1 is SGHNT, CDR2 YYREEE (reference sequence). CDR3 sequence: CASSRDRNTEAFF. The CDR3 coding sequence is TGTGCCAGCAGCCGGGACAGGAACACTGAAGCTTTCTTT.

The gene calls are TRBV19 and TRBJ1-5, with a tentative D call TRBD1 (5 bases). There are 14 residues in the CDR3. Germline CDR1 LNHDA, CDR2 SQIVND (reference sequence). V dropped 6 bases and J dropped 3 bases, with 12 bases sitting between them. CDR3 amino acids: CASRTREINQPQHF. The CDR3 DNA reads TGTGCCAGTAGGACCAGGGAAATCAATCAGCCCCAGCATTTT.

The genes are TRBV28 and TRBJ2-1, with TRBD2 matching 7 bases. The CDR3 runs to 16 residues. V dropped 4 bases and J dropped 7; count of bases not matched to a gene: 13. Germline V gene sequence: CDR1 MDHEN, CDR2 SYDVKM. The chain's CDR3 is CASSSVFQGGFNEQFF. The DNA of the CDR3 is TGTGCCAGCAGTTCCGTCTTCCAGGGAGGGTTTAATGAGCAGTTCTTC.

The chain carries TRBV7-9 and TRBJ2-4; perhaps TRBD1 as D (6 bases). Trimming pared 2 bases from V and 8 bases from J, leaving 10 bases between. The CDR3 sequence is 13 residues long. Germline-derived CDR1 and CDR2 are SEHNR and FQNEAQ (reference sequence). For the CDR3, the DNA is TGTGCCAGCAGCTTACAGGGGACGGACATTCAGTACTTC. It is translated as CASSLQGTDIQYF.

The chain combines TRBV10-2 with TRBJ2-2; D may be TRBD1 (5 bases). The germline V gene encodes CDR1 WSHSY and CDR2 SAAADI. The CDR3 consists of 16 residues. V was trimmed by 7 bases and J by 2 bases, leaving 17 bases between them. For the CDR3, the DNA is TGCGCCAGCAAAGCGAGCCGGCAGGGCAACACCGGGGAGCTGTTTTTT. It specifies CASKASRQGNTGELFF.

The rearrangement joins TRBV18 to TRBJ1-5; D unresolved. V was clipped by 4 bases and J by 5 bases, with 9 bases between them. The CDR3 extends over 13 amino acids. The germline CDR1 and CDR2 sequences are KGHSH and LQKENI. CDR3 in amino acids: CASSLSQDQPQHF. CDR3 nucleotides: TGTGCCAGCTCACTAAGTCAGGATCAGCCCCAGCATTTT. The whole variable domain, remainder taken from reference TRBV18 and TRBJ1-5, is NAGVMQNPRHLVRRRGQEARLRCSPMKGHSHVYWYRQLPEEGLKFMVYLQKENIIDESGMPKERFSAEFPKEGPSILRIQQVVRGDSAAYFCASSLSQDQPQHFGDGTRLSIL.

This clone was detected once. The genes are TRBV4-1 and TRBJ2-2, with 7 bases lining up with TRBD2. Germline V gives CDR1 MGHRA, CDR2 YSYEKL. Trimming at V came to 3 bases and at J to 7 bases, leaving 14 bases not matched to a gene. The CDR3 extends over 17 amino acids. The CDR3 spells CASSQSLAHHGHGELFF. The CDR3 DNA reads TGCGCCAGCAGCCAGTCACTAGCGCATCACGGTCACGGGGAGCTGTTTTTT.

The chain carries TRBV19 and TRBJ2-7; TRBD1 agrees at 10 bases. CDR3 length: 15 residues. The trim removed 3 bases at V and 5 bases at J, leaving 7 bases unmatched. CDR1 and CDR2 (germline): LNHDA, SQIVND (reference sequence). The CDR3 region has the DNA TGTGCCAGTAGTATCTTCGCGACAGGGGGCCACGAGCAGTACTTC. Translation: CASSIFATGGHEQYF.

V usage is TRBV21-1 and J usage is TRBJ1-2; the table's D call, TRBD1, has no DNA check behind it. TRBV21-1 is a listed pseudogene. The CDR3 covers 14 residues. This chain's CDR3 is CASSSTGVPRGYTF. The CDR3 bases are TGTGCCAGCAGCAGCACAGGGGTACCGCGTGGCTACACCTTC.

The gene calls are TRBV29-1 and TRBJ2-1; TRBD2 matches at 10 bases. V was pared by 0 bases and J by 6 bases, with 11 bases of the junction left unmatched. The CDR3 is 17 residues long. The germline V gene has CDR1 SQVTM and CDR2 ANQGSEA. The CDR3 bases are TGCAGCGTTGAAGATACTTTCCTAGCGGGAGTCAGCAATGAGCAGTTCTTC. Protein product: CSVEDTFLAGVSNEQFF.